These 29 T cell receptor beta chains came from one sample sequenced in a study of blood T cell repertoires in COVID-19. Repertoires were generated with immunoSEQ multiplex PCR, while TCRdb's copy carries only in-frame clones and drops some. The table shows 150,000 to 200,000 clones, with 75% to 85% occurring only once. The sequenced sample consisted of PBMCs or T cells enriched from blood (not recorded which). These receptors originate from a woman between 50 and 59 years old with acute COVID-19.

The J gene is TRBJ2-2, the V gene TRBV5-1; D may be TRBD2 (6 bases). The V end lost 4 bases, the J end lost 4 bases, and 14 bases lay between the germline ends. Per germline, CDR1 SGHRS and CDR2 YFSETQ. This CDR3 region has 15 residues. Here the CDR3 reads CASSHSTSITGELFF. As DNA, the CDR3 is TGCGCCAGCAGCCACAGCACTAGCATCACCGGGGAGCTGTTTTTT.

J is TRBJ1-2 and V is TRBV7-2, with 10 bases that match TRBD1. Germline CDR1 is SGHTA and CDR2 is FQGNSA. V shed 0 bases and J 5 bases; nucleotides not matched to a gene: 9. This CDR3 comprises 17 residues. CDR3 amino acids: CASSLALDRGTVYGYTF. CDR3 nucleotides: TGTGCCAGCAGCTTAGCGTTGGACAGGGGGACTGTATATGGCTACACCTTC.

The chain joins TRBV5-4 to TRBJ1-4, with D possibly TRBD1 on 5 matching bases. V was clipped by 4 bases and J by 4 bases, with 11 bases between them. CDR1 is SGHNT and CDR2 is YYREEE in the germline V gene (reference sequence). The CDR3 totals 14 residues. CDR3 in DNA: TGTGCCAGCAGCCTCGACAGAGGTAATGAAAAACTGTTTTTT. As protein: CASSLDRGNEKLFF. The variable domain in full, with the rest retrieved from reference TRBV5-4 and TRBJ1-4, is ETGVTQSPTHLIKTRGQQVTLRCSSQSGHNTVSWYQQALGQGPQFIFQYYREEENGRGNFPPRFSGLQFPNYSSELNVNALELDDSALYLCASSLDRGNEKLFFGSGTQLSVL.

This chain joins TRBV19 and TRBJ2-5; 7 bases fit TRBD2. CDR3 length: 14 amino acids. CDR1 is LNHDA, CDR2 SQIVND, per germline (reference sequence). Germline trimming cut 7 bases from V and 2 bases from J; bases unmatched to any gene: 7. The CDR3 DNA sequence: TGTGCCAGTAATAACATAGCGGGTCAAGAGACCCAGTACTTC. Its translation is CASNNIAGQETQYF.

This sequence joins TRBV19 and TRBJ2-7, with a possible D match to TRBD2 (5 bases). The CDR3 spans 13 residues. Germline values: CDR1 LNHDA, CDR2 SQIVND (reference sequence). With 6 bases removed from V and 4 bases from J, the gap between germline ends came to 13 bases. CDR3 sequence reads: CASSTREGYEQYV. The CDR3 DNA follows: TGTGCCAGTAGCACCCGCGAGGGTTACGAGCAGTACGTC.

The chain couples TRBV5-4 to TRBJ1-1; a weak D match, TRBD1 (6 bases). This CDR3 region has 13 residues. V was shortened by 2 bases and J by 7 bases, with 12 bases between the two germline ends. CDR1 SGHNT and CDR2 YYREEE come from the germline V gene (reference sequence). The CDR3 loop is CASSLGGAVEAFF. Here the CDR3 DNA reads TGTGCCAGCAGCTTAGGGGGGGCAGTTGAAGCTTTCTTT.

The chain joins TRBV4-1 to TRBJ2-2; TRBD1 agrees at 8 bases. This CDR3 spans 15 amino acids. Losses at the gene ends were 4 bases for V and 3 bases for J; bases not matched to a gene: 4. CDR1 is MGHRA, CDR2 YSYEKL, per germline. The CDR3 reads CASSLGQGDTGELFF. CDR3 sequence (DNA): TGCGCCAGCAGCCTTGGACAGGGCGACACCGGGGAGCTGTTTTTT.

The chain has TRBV7-7 and TRBJ2-1; 8 bases fit TRBD1. J lost 7 bases, V lost 3 bases, and 8 bases had no gene match. The CDR3 totals 15 residues. The germline V gene encodes CDR1 SSHAT and CDR2 FNYEAQ (reference sequence). The chain's CDR3 is CASSFSRQGWNEQFF. The CDR3 bases are TGTGCCAGCAGCTTCTCGAGACAGGGGTGGAATGAGCAGTTCTTC.

The chain links TRBV18 to TRBJ2-1; possibly TRBD1 for D (5 bases). V shed 0 bases and J shed 5 bases, with 8 bases lying between them. The CDR3 is made up of 14 amino acids. CDR1 and CDR2 (germline): KGHSH, LQKENI. The CDR3 bases are TGTGCCAGCTCACCACCGGGCAGGGACAATGAGCAGTTCTTC. This sequence encodes CASSPPGRDNEQFF.

The chain combines TRBV6-2 or TRBV6-3 with TRBJ2-7; 11 nucleotides agree with TRBD1. The length of the CDR3 is 16 residues. The J segment lost 0 bases and the V segment lost 5 bases, leaving 6 bases of the junction unmatched. CDR1 and CDR2 (germline): MNHEY, SVGEGT. The CDR3: CASSPLGTGGSYEQYV. CDR3 sequence (DNA): TGTGCCAGCAGTCCGTTGGGGACAGGGGGCTCCTACGAGCAGTACGTC.

Turning to this clone: Sequence at one end of the junction differs from germline and may be a read error. The chain couples TRBV7-7 to TRBJ2-1; TRBD2 matches 10 bases. Germline-derived CDR1 and CDR2 are SSHAT and FNYEAQ (reference sequence). CDR3 length: 16 residues. The CDR3 DNA is TGTGCTAGCAGCTTAACCGGGACTAGCGTCGTCGATGAGCAGTTCTTC. This encodes CASSLTGTSVVDEQFF.

The chain recombines TRBV6-2 or TRBV6-3 with TRBJ2-7, with unresolved D. The V gene's germline CDR1 is MNHEY and CDR2 SVGEGT. The CDR3 has 15 amino acids. V was pared by 6 bases and J by 6 bases, with 21 bases between. The CDR3 nucleotides are TGTGCCAGCAGCCCACCCGACCGACTTATTCGCGAGCAGTACGTC. It codes for CASSPPDRLIREQYV.

V is TRBV29-1 and J is TRBJ1-5, with 9 bases fitting TRBD1. This CDR3 is built from 14 residues. Germline values: CDR1 SQVTM, CDR2 ANQGSEA. V shed 7 bases, J shed 6 bases, and the junction held 10 bases outside the gene matches. The CDR3 protein is CSALGQGRGQPQHF. CDR3 in DNA: TGCAGCGCACTGGGACAGGGAAGGGGTCAGCCCCAGCATTTT.

The V call is TRBV29-1, the J call TRBJ1-4; TRBD1 is a possible D gene (6 bases). This CDR3 has 13 residues. Germline-derived CDR1 and CDR2 are SQVTM and ANQGSEA. Trimming pared 3 bases from V and 8 bases from J, leaving 13 bases between. CDR3 DNA: TGCAGCGTTGAGTTGGGGGCTAGAGAAAAACTGTTTTTT. Translation: CSVELGAREKLFF.

This clone is a singleton in its sample. J is TRBJ2-5 and V is TRBV5-1, with 15 bases identical to TRBD2. This CDR3 is built from 16 residues. Germline V lookup: CDR1 SGHRS, CDR2 YFSETQ. J gave up 2 bases and V 4 bases, and 3 bases lay outside the gene matches. The CDR3 spells CASSRGTSGGQETQYF. CDR3 DNA: TGCGCCAGCAGCCGCGGGACTAGCGGGGGGCAAGAGACCCAGTACTTC.

The chain links TRBV7-9 to TRBJ2-6; 8 bases are a match to TRBD1. This CDR3 comprises 19 residues. The V gene's germline CDR1 is SEHNR and CDR2 FQNEAQ (reference sequence). The J segment lost 0 bases and the V segment lost 0 bases, leaving 7 bases of the junction unmatched. CDR3 protein: CASSLAGTGARSGANVLTF. For the CDR3, the DNA is TGTGCCAGCAGCTTAGCTGGGACAGGAGCCCGCTCTGGGGCCAACGTCCTGACTTTC.

The chain joins TRBV5-5 to TRBJ1-2; D is perhaps TRBD1 (5 bases). Germline V gene sequence: CDR1 SGHKS, CDR2 YYEKEE (reference sequence). V lost 0 bases to trimming and J lost 4 bases, with 22 bases between them. CDR3 size: 18 residues. Written as DNA, the CDR3 is TGTGCCAGCAGCTTGGGGGTATCCGGGACTCAAGGAATCTATGGCTACACCTTC. Translating it yields CASSLGVSGTQGIYGYTF.

The chain recombines TRBV5-1 with TRBJ2-3; 7 nucleotides line up with TRBD2. This CDR3 is built from 17 residues. V shed 3 bases, J shed 2 bases, and the junction held 12 bases outside the gene matches. The germline V gene has CDR1 SGHRS and CDR2 YFSETQ. CDR3 in DNA: TGCGCCAGCAGCTCCAAGATCGTCGGGGGGAACACAGATACGCAGTATTTT. Protein sequence: CASSSKIVGGNTDTQYF.

V and J are TRBV7-9 and TRBJ2-7, with TRBD2 matching over 13 bases. The CDR3 runs 16 residues. The J segment lost 4 bases and the V segment lost 1 base, leaving 4 bases of the junction unmatched. The germline V gene encodes CDR1 SEHNR and CDR2 FQNEAQ (reference sequence). This CDR3 reads CASSLGGLAGLYEQYV. In DNA form, the CDR3 reads TGTGCCAGCAGCTTAGGGGGACTAGCGGGGTTGTACGAGCAGTACGTC.

The chain recombines TRBV5-8 with TRBJ1-2; TRBD1 agrees at 7 bases. The CDR3 covers 16 residues. V was clipped by 4 bases and J by 3 bases; unmatched bases: 12. In germline, CDR1 is SGHTS, CDR2 YDEGEE. The DNA of the CDR3 is TGTGCCAGCAGCCCCTCCGGGACAGCCGCATACTATGGCTACACCTTC. Protein: CASSPSGTAAYYGYTF.

V gene TRBV28 combines with J gene TRBJ1-2, with 11 nucleotides matching TRBD1. Unmatched junction bases numbered 7, after V lost 5 bases and J lost 2 bases. From germline, CDR1 is MDHEN and CDR2 SYDVKM. The CDR3 covers 16 residues. CDR3 nucleotides: TGTGCCAGCAGTCCCGGACAGGGGGCTAGGAACTATGGCTACACCTTC. Translating it yields CASSPGQGARNYGYTF.

The rearrangement uses TRBV6-4 and TRBJ1-2; a weak D match, TRBD1 (5 bases). Germline V gene sequence: CDR1 MRHNA, CDR2 SNTAGT. The CDR3 extends over 14 amino acids. Trimming shortened V by 3 bases and J by 4 bases, and 12 bases separated the two germline ends. The CDR3 protein is CASSEGEGGYGYTF. For the CDR3, the DNA is TGTGCCAGCAGTGAGGGGGAGGGAGGCTATGGCTACACCTTC.

V and J are TRBV11-2 and TRBJ2-3; 7 nucleotides line up with TRBD2. CDR3 size: 14 residues. Germline-derived CDR1 and CDR2 are SGHAT and FQNNGV. J lost 8 bases, V lost 5 bases, and 10 bases had no gene match. CDR3 loop: CASSVLDWEGTQYF. Written as DNA, the CDR3 is TGTGCCAGCAGCGTGCTCGACTGGGAGGGTACGCAGTATTTT.

This clone was seen only a few times. The chain recombines TRBV11-2 with TRBJ1-2, with 8 bases fitting TRBD1. Germline assignment: CDR1 SGHAT and CDR2 FQNNGV. The CDR3 is 16 amino acids. V lost 3 bases, J lost 4 bases, and 10 bases stayed unmatched. CDR3 amino acids: CASSFRTGTHSYGYTF. The DNA of the CDR3 is TGTGCCAGCAGCTTTAGGACAGGGACTCATAGCTATGGCTACACCTTC.

The chain carries TRBV7-9 and TRBJ1-2; 7 positions match TRBD1. The CDR3 is 16 amino acids. Losses at the gene ends were 6 bases for V and 6 bases for J; bases not matched to a gene: 16. CDR1 and CDR2 from the germline V gene are SEHNR and FQNEAQ (reference sequence). The DNA of the CDR3 is TGTGCCAGCAGAGACAGGGACCATAGGATGGGGGATGGCTACACCTTC. Its protein product is CASRDRDHRMGDGYTF.

This chain joins TRBV6-4 and TRBJ1-2; D unresolved. Looked up from germline, CDR1 is MRHNA and CDR2 is SNTAGT. The germline V and J ends were trimmed by 3 bases and 4 bases, with 15 bases remaining between them. The CDR3 spans 15 residues. The CDR3 is CASSDMGGPLYGYTF. As DNA, the CDR3 is TGTGCCAGCAGTGATATGGGAGGGCCCCTCTATGGCTACACCTTC.

The chain is built from TRBV5-1 and TRBJ1-2; 8 nucleotides match TRBD1. The CDR3 is 13 residues long. Trimming removed 7 bases from V and 2 bases from J; junction bases left unmatched: 4. The germline CDR1 and CDR2 sequences are SGHRS and YFSETQ. CDR3 nucleotide sequence: TGCGCCAGCGGAAACAGGGGGAACTATGGCTACACCTTC. Translation: CASGNRGNYGYTF.

The chain combines TRBV5-5 with TRBJ1-6; D unresolved. The V end lost 5 bases, the J end lost 6 bases, and 6 bases lay between the germline ends. The CDR3 extends over 12 amino acids. Germline CDR1 SGHKS, CDR2 YYEKEE (reference sequence). The CDR3 DNA is TGTGCCAGCAGTACAAGTAATTCACCCCTCCACTTT. Translated: CASSTSNSPLHF.

The chain employs TRBV18 and TRBJ1-2; 9 nucleotides agree with TRBD1. CDR1 and CDR2 (germline): KGHSH, LQKENI. The V and J ends lost 4 bases and 6 bases, in that order; junction bases with no gene match: 9. This CDR3 has 15 amino acids. CDR3 protein: CASSRTGANEDGYTF. CDR3 sequence (DNA): TGTGCCAGCTCACGGACAGGGGCAAATGAAGATGGCTACACCTTC. Together with reference TRBV18 and TRBJ1-2, the CDR3 gives the full variable domain: NAGVMQNPRHLVRRRGQEARLRCSPMKGHSHVYWYRQLPEEGLKFMVYLQKENIIDESGMPKERFSAEFPKEGPSILRIQQVVRGDSAAYFCASSRTGANEDGYTFGSGTRLTVV.